The 8 T cell receptor beta chains in this list originate from one sample, sequenced in a study of T cells in narcolepsy. Using immunoSEQ multiplex PCR, the repertoire was profiled, and TCRdb retains in-frame clones only, with some absent. The sample shows about 30,000 clones, about 83% of them seen only once. Specimen: CD45RA- memory CD4+ T cells from PBMCs. These receptors came from a human donor with narcolepsy.

The genes are TRBV7-9 and TRBJ2-7, with 9 bases aligning to TRBD1. From germline, CDR1 is SEHNR and CDR2 FQNEAQ (reference sequence). Trimming took 4 bases from V and 2 from J; bases not matched to a gene: 6. The CDR3 is 15 residues long. The CDR3 DNA sequence: TGTGCCAGCAGCTCAGGGGACAGGGCCGCCTACGAGCAGTACTTC. This codes for CASSSGDRAAYEQYF.

As regards this clone: This specimen includes other DNA sequences encoding the same CDR3. The chain employs TRBV4-1 and TRBJ1-3; no clear D. Trimming took 2 bases from V and 0 from J, leaving 14 bases between them. The CDR3 is made up of 17 amino acids. The germline V gene has CDR1 MGHRA and CDR2 YSYEKL. CDR3: CASSQLRTAGSGNTIYF. CDR3 DNA sequence: TGCGCCAGCAGCCAACTTCGGACTGCCGGCTCTGGAAACACCATATATTTT.

The chain combines TRBV7-8 with TRBJ1-2; D ambiguous. V lost 5 bases, J lost 0 bases, and 10 bases lay in between. Germline CDR1 reads SGHVS; CDR2 reads FQNEAQ. There are 14 residues in the CDR3. CDR3 sequence (DNA): TGTGCCAGCAGCGTTCGGGTGTCTAACTATGGCTACACCTTC. Translation: CASSVRVSNYGYTF.

The V gene is TRBV6-1, the J gene TRBJ1-2; D remains unclear. From germline, CDR1 is MNHNS and CDR2 SASEGT. The CDR3 runs to 18 residues. Trimming took off 2 bases at V and 10 bases at J, with 29 bases between the two ends. DNA for the CDR3: TGTGCCAGCAGTGAAAGACCGGTAACCATGGGGTCCCTGGATGCCTACACCTTC. Protein sequence: CASSERPVTMGSLDAYTF.

The chain uses TRBV5-6 and TRBJ1-1; D is unclear. The V end was cut by 4 bases, the J end by 0 bases, with 13 bases between. The CDR3 spans 15 residues. Germline assignment: CDR1 SGHDT and CDR2 YYEEEE. The CDR3 DNA is TGTGCCAGCAGCCCCCCAGGTTTTATGAACACTGAAGCTTTCTTT. It encodes CASSPPGFMNTEAFF.

The chain is built from TRBV7-6 and TRBJ2-7; maybe TRBD1 (6 bases). Germline V gene lookup returns CDR1 SGHVS and CDR2 FNYEAQ. V was trimmed by 4 bases and J by 5 bases, leaving 12 bases between them. The CDR3 is made up of 13 amino acids. Here the CDR3 reads CASSSNPGDEQYF. The CDR3 nucleotides read TGTGCCAGCAGCTCCAACCCAGGGGACGAGCAGTACTTC.

This sequence joins TRBV10-3 and TRBJ2-2; TRBD1 agrees at 7 bases. The CDR3 is made up of 13 amino acids. Germline V lookup: CDR1 ENHRY, CDR2 SYGVKD. With 6 bases clipped from V and 4 bases from J, the junction kept 2 bases outside the gene matches. The CDR3 DNA follows: TGTGCCATCAGCTGGGACAGCACCGGGGAGCTGTTTTTT. Protein product: CAISWDSTGELFF.

The J gene is TRBJ2-5, the V gene TRBV9; 12 nucleotides align to TRBD2. Trimming cost V 3 bases and J 2 bases; bases outside gene matches: 5. Per germline, CDR1 SGDLS and CDR2 YYNGEE. The CDR3 consists of 16 residues. The CDR3: CASSADGLAGQETQYF. The CDR3 coding sequence is TGTGCCAGCAGCGCAGATGGACTAGCGGGGCAAGAGACCCAGTACTTC.